This T cell receptor (beta chain) came from a study of identical twins (dated by TCRdb to about 2016). With regard to the full study: To test whether fetal clonotypes persist, this study deep-sequenced TCR alpha and beta repertoires from monozygotic twins, from unrelated adults of various ages, and from cord blood. To rule out contamination, the twin experiments were replicated at different times with different library preparation protocols.

To prepare the library, 5' RACE was applied. The run used an Illumina HiSeq 2000. A universal primer binding site was added through template switching, and the final cDNA carried a unique molecular identifier so that TCR cDNA molecules could be counted accurately. Specific primers in the conserved constant-segment region were used to synthesize first-strand cDNA for the TCR alpha and beta chains. To control for contamination, every cDNA library carried two barcodes: a SMART-Mk sample barcode plus Illumina barcodes. TruSeq adapter sequences along with Illumina sample barcodes were introduced in two successive PCR steps. The Illumina HiSeq platform was used with custom primers to sequence TCR alpha and beta cDNA libraries. In the original analysis: MiGEC processed the raw reads to extract unique molecular identifiers, while MiXCR was used to determine the CDR3 positions. For each individual, recombination models were inferred using an EM algorithm with the repgenHMM and IGoR tools. Shared clonotypes were analyzed with the tcR package in R, and sharing was normalized by the product of cloneset sizes. To study raw recombination without the effects of thymic and clonal selection, out-of-frame nonproductive sequences were analyzed. TCRdb ran its own pipeline on the public reads, namely fastp trimming at Q25 and MiXCR clone calling, and kept in-frame beta chains. Entries are consolidated by CDR3 protein sequence, retaining the most common genes and DNA. Here the V and J calls rest on TCRdb's processing, not on the authors' analysis. The sample table lists fewer than 500,000 distinct CDR3 sequences, around 15% of them with a count of one. Of the sample, about 1% is held by the ten largest clones.

To note about this clonotype: Its antigen is still unknown. No base quality values were provided; no much bigger clone lies one nucleotide off.

V ends up 4 bases short and J 4 bases short, with an unmatched junction base count of 7. Spanning cysteine to phenylalanine, the CDR3 consists of 15 amino acids. The CDR3 DNA has 45 bases and is translated from base 1. The germline V gene encodes CDR1 SGHNT and CDR2 YENEEA. Every donor was a healthy Caucasian. The twin cohort comprised three pairs of female monozygotic twins, all aged roughly 18 to 30 years. CD4+ and CD8+ T cell populations were isolated with positive isolation kits from Invitrogen. What the authors observed across the whole study: Invariant T cells such as MAIT and iNKT could partly confound zero-insertion analyses, though diverse VJ usage argued against this for most clonotypes. Because the same donors could not be followed over many years, the conclusions depended on cross-sectional statistical analysis. Abundant cord blood beta clonotypes carried fewer insertions; young adult naive repertoires showed a weaker similar trend, while memory repertoires showed none. Out-of-frame TCR alpha sequences shared between twins showed an excess of low generation-probability sequences compared with coincidental sharing between unrelated individuals. Recombination models systematically underestimated out-of-frame TCR alpha sharing in monozygotic twins but agreed with sharing between unrelated individuals. The excess sharing between twins in beta out-of-frame sequences was weaker because fewer shared sequences reduced the signal-to-noise ratio.

These data were likewise used in another study, on yellow fever vaccine responses in identical twins. As the second publication notes: According to the authors, the vaccine-induced T cell response in identical twins seemed to be partly convergent and partly specific to each individual. Focusing on identical twins, the study followed the T cell clones that responded to the vaccine, and did so with precision.

Specimen: CD4+ T cells sorted from blood. This receptor was identified in a woman under 30 in good health. The V and J segments used are TRBV11-3 and TRBJ2-1; a stretch of 7 junction bases matches TRBD1. The DNA sequence follows: TGTGCCAGCAGCTCCCGGGACAGAGATTACAATGAGCAGTTCTTC. Its protein product is CASSSRDRDYNEQFF.